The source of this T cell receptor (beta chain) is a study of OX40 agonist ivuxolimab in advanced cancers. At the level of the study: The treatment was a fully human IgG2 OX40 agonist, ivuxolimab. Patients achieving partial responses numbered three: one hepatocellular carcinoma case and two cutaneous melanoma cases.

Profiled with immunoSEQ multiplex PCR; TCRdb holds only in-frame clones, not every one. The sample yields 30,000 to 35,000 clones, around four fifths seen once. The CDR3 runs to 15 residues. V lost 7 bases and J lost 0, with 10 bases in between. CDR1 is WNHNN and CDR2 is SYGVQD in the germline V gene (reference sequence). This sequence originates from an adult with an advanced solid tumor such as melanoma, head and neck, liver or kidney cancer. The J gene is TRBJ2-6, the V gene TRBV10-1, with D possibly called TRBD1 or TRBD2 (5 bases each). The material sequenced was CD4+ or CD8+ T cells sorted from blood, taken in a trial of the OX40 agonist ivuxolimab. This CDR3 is CASMGRSSGANVLTF. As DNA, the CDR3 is TGCGCCAGCATGGGACGGAGCTCTGGGGCCAACGTCCTGACTTTC.